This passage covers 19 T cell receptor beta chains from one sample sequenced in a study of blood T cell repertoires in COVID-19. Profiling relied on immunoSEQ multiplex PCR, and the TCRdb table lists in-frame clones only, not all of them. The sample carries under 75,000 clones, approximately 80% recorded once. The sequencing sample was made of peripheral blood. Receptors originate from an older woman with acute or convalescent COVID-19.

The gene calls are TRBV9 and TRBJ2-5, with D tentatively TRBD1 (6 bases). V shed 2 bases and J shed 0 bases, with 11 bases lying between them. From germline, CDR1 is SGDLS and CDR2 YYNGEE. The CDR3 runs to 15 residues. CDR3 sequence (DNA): TGTGCCAGCAGCGTCCTATCAGGGGACCAAGAGACCCAGTACTTC. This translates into CASSVLSGDQETQYF.

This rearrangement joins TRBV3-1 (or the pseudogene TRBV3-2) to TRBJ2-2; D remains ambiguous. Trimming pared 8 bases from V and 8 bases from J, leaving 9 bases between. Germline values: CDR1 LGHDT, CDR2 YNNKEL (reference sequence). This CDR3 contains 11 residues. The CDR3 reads CASPTFGELFF. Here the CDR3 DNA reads TGTGCCAGCCCTACTTTTGGGGAGCTGTTTTTT.

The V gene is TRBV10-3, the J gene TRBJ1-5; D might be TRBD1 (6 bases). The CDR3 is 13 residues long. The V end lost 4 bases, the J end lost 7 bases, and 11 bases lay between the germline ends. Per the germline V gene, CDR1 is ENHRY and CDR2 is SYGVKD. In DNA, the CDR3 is TGTGCCATCAGTGGGGGGCAGGGACAGCCCCAGCATTTT. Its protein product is CAISGGQGQPQHF.

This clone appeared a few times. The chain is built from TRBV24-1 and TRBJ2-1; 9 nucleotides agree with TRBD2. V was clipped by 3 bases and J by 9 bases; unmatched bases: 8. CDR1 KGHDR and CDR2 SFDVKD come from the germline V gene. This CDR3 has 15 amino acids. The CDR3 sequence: CATSDSAGGPSEQFF. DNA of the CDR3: TGTGCCACCAGTGATAGCGCGGGGGGGCCAAGTGAGCAGTTCTTC.

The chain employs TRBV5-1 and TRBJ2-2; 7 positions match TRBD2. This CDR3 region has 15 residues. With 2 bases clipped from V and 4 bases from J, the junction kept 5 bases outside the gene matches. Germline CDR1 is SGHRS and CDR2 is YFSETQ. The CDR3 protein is CASSLSGGGTGELFF. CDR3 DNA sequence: TGCGCCAGCAGCTTATCGGGGGGAGGCACCGGGGAGCTGTTTTTT. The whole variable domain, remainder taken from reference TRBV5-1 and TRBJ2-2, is KAGVTQTPRYLIKTRGQQVTLSCSPISGHRSVSWYQQTPGQGLQFLFEYFSETQRNKGNFPGRFSGRQFSNSRSEMNVSTLELGDSALYLCASSLSGGGTGELFFGEGSRLTVL.

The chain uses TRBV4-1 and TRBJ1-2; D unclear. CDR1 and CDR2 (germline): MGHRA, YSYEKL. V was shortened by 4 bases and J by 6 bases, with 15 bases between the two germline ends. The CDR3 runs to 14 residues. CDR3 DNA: TGCGCCAGCAGCCTCCCCGCGAGGAGGGATGGCTACACCTTC. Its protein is CASSLPARRDGYTF.

The CDR3 DNA sequence: TGTGCCAGTACCGGCCCACAGGGCACAGATACGCAGTATTTT. This translates into CASTGPQGTDTQYF. V is TRBV19 and J is TRBJ2-3, with D possibly TRBD1 on 5 matching bases. V lost 7 bases, J lost 1 base, and 12 bases lay in between. In germline, CDR1 is LNHDA, CDR2 SQIVND (reference sequence). The CDR3 loop spans 14 amino acids.

The CDR3 sequence: CASSQGGSAGWQTQYF. The DNA for the CDR3 is TGCGCCAGCAGCCAAGGGGGGAGTGCGGGGTGGCAGACCCAGTACTTC. This rearrangement joins TRBV4-1 to TRBJ2-5; maybe TRBD2 (6 bases). Trimming took off 1 base at V and 6 bases at J, with 18 bases between the two ends. Germline CDR1 and CDR2: MGHRA and YSYEKL. This CDR3 has 16 amino acids.

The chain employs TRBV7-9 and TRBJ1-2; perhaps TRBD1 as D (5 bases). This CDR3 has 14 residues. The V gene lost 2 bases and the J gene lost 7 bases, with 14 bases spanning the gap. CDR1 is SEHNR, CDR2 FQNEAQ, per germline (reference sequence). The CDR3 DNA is TGTGCCAGCAGCTTATCGGGTCAGGGTCGTGGCTACACCTTC. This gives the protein CASSLSGQGRGYTF.

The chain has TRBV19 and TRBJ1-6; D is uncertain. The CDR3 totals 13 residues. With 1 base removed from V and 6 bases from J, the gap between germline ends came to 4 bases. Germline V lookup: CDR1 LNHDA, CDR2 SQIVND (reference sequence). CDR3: CASSIALNSPLHF. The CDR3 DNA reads TGTGCCAGTAGTATAGCCCTTAATTCACCCCTCCACTTT.

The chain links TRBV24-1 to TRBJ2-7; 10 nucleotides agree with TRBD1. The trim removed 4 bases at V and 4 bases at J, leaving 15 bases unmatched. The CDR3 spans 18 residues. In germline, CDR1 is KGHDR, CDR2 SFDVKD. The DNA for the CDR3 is TGTGCCACCAGTGAGGACGGGACAGGGGAAGGCTCCGTATACGAGCAGTACTTC. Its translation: CATSEDGTGEGSVYEQYF.

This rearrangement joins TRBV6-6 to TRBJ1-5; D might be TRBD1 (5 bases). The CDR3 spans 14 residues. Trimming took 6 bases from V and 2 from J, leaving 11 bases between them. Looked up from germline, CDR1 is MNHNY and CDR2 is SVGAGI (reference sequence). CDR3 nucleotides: TGTGCCAGCAGGGAATCGGGGGGCAATCAGCCCCAGCATTTT. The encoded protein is CASRESGGNQPQHF.

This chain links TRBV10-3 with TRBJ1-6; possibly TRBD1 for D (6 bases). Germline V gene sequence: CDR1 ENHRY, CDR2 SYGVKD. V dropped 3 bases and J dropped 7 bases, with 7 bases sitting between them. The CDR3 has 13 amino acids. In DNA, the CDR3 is TGTGCCATCAGTGACGGACAGAATTCACCCCTCCACTTT. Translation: CAISDGQNSPLHF.

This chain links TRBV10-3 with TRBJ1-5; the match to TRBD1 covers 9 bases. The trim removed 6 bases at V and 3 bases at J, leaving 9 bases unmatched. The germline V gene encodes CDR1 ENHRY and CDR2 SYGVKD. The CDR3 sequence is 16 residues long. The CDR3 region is CAIRARDRAPNQPQHF. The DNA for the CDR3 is TGTGCCATCAGAGCCCGGGACAGGGCTCCCAATCAGCCCCAGCATTTT.

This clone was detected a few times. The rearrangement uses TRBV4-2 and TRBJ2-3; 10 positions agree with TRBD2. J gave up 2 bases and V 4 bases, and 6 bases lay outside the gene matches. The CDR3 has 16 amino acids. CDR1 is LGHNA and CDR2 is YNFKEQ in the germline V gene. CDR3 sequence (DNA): TGTGCCAGCAGCCGATTACTAGCGGGGTTCACAGATACGCAGTATTTT. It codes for CASSRLLAGFTDTQYF.

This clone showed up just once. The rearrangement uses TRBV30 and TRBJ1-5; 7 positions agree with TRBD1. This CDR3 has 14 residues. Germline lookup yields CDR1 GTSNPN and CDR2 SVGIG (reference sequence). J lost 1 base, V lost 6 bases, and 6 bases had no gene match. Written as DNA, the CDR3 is TGTGCCTGTCAGGACAGGCTAAGCAATCAGCCCCAGCATTTT. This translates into CACQDRLSNQPQHF.

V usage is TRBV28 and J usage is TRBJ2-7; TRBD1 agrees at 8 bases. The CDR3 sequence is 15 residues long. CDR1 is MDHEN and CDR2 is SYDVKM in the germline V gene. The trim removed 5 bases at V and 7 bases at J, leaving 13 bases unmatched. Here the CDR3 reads CASSKPGQALWEQYF. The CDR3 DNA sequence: TGTGCCAGCAGTAAGCCGGGACAGGCCCTCTGGGAGCAGTACTTC.

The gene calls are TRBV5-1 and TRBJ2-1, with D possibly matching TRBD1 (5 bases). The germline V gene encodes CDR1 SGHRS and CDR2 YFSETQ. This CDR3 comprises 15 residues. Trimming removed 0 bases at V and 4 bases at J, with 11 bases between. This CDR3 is CASSLETAGYNEQFF. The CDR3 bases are TGCGCCAGCAGCTTGGAGACAGCCGGGTACAATGAGCAGTTCTTC.

The CDR3 loop is CASSATQGTSYGYTF. The CDR3, as DNA: TGTGCCAGCTCGGCGACACAGGGTACAAGTTATGGCTACACCTTC. V gene TRBV18 combines with J gene TRBJ1-2; TRBD1 might be the D (6 bases). Trimming took 6 bases from V and 5 from J, leaving 19 bases between them. The CDR3 has 15 residues. Germline assignment: CDR1 KGHSH and CDR2 LQKENI.